The rows below give T cell receptor beta chains drawn from one sample of a study of read filtering for tumor transcriptome and immune sequencing. Using its own MiXCR run on the reads, TCRdb lists one record per CDR3 protein. The sample has tens of thousands of distinct CDR3 sequences, under 20% seen once. The sequencing sample was made of a population of CD138-negative cells sorted from bone marrow. The source of these receptors is a donor at least 40 years old with multiple myeloma. The CDR3 runs from the conserved cysteine through the conserved F or W. The order of the fields is V gene, J gene, CDR3 protein.

>TRBV20-1|TRBJ2-3
CSTTTSGNTDTQYF
>TRBV6-2/TRBV6-3|TRBJ1-5
CASSKDSQPQHF
>TRBV3-1|TRBJ2-3
CASSQDMPLGPSTDTQYF
>TRBV3-1|TRBJ2-2
CASSLGGPNTGELFF
>TRBV15|TRBJ2-3
CATSPMGTGAADTQYF
>TRBV20-1|TRBJ2-3
CSAPPSGSTDTQYF
>TRBV6-1|TRBJ1-5
CASSEAGGAGNQPQHF
>TRBV29-1|TRBJ2-2
CSVSSPGELFF
>TRBV10-3|TRBJ2-3
CAISGADRGGTDTQYF
>TRBV5-4|TRBJ1-6
CASSLSSYNSPLHF
>TRBV5-1|TRBJ2-5
CGSSLGETQYF
>TRBV14|TRBJ2-2
CASSRSSVAGELLF
>TRBV6-6|TRBJ1-3
CASSSDRVGNTIYF
>TRBV20-1|TRBJ2-7
CSAKPQGFYEQYF
>TRBV7-9|TRBJ2-7
CASSFDITGYGEQYF
>TRBV28|TRBJ2-7
CASSPSRAGVYEQYF
>TRBV2|TRBJ2-1
CASSADRSSYNEQFF
>TRBV20-1|TRBJ1-1
CSAPQSSGNTEAFF
>TRBV5-1|TRBJ2-2
CASSLDTENTGELFF
>TRBV7-2|TRBJ2-7
CASSLVRREQYF
>TRBV7-6|TRBJ2-7
CASSQAGTRYEQYF
>TRBV21-1|TRBJ2-1
CASSNSGGALEQFF
>TRBV10-3|TRBJ2-3
CAISESGGSRDTQYF
>TRBV11-2|TRBJ2-2
CASSRTSGRLYTGELFF
>TRBV11-2|TRBJ1-1
CASSLALGNTEAFF
>TRBV7-6|TRBJ2-7
CASSLGAGPYEQYF
>TRBV5-1|TRBJ1-1
CASSPGQGVTEAFF
>TRBV14|TRBJ2-1
CASSQTGGGAIEQFF
>TRBV6-5|TRBJ2-7
CASSYGGGFRGGEQYF
>TRBV12-3/TRBV12-4|TRBJ1-1
CASGPPMNTEAFF
>TRBV11-2|TRBJ2-3
CASSSYRDEGDTQYF
>TRBV6-5|TRBJ2-7
CASSSGSGWEQYF
>TRBV4-2|TRBJ2-7
CASSRETDSYEQYF
>TRBV15|TRBJ2-5
CATSRGGGFIETQYF